This T cell receptor beta chain was identified during a study of response to subunit inactivated influenza vaccine. TCRdb reprocessed the RT-PCR reads with MiXCR, giving one entry per CDR3 protein. Of some 570,000 distinct CDR3 sequences listed, approximately 10% are singletons. This clonotype was counted at least ten times. In addition, the sample was reused for a study of T cells expressing NK-cell markers. Turning to that study: Generation of TCR beta cDNA was performed by 5'RACE template switching incorporating UMIs. Repertoires of TCR beta were obtained from T cells sorted as CD3+CD56+NKG2C+, CD3+CD56+NKG2C- and CD3+CD56-NKG2C+. There were several donors in whom these clonotypes also led the CD3+CD56-NKG2C+ fraction.

This sample comprised PBMCs from blood, obtained on the day of vaccination. This TCR was recovered from a man in his fifties or sixties who received an inactivated influenza vaccine.

The CDR3 loop is CASSSGVGGRLADTQYF. The CDR3 DNA reads as TGTGCCAGCAGCTCGGGTGTGGGCGGGAGACTCGCCGATACGCAGTATTTT. J is TRBJ2-3 and V is TRBV7-6; 7 positions match TRBD2. Looked up from germline, CDR1 is SGHVS and CDR2 is FNYEAQ. The CDR3 is made up of 17 amino acids. Trimming took 4 bases from V and 6 from J; bases not matched to a gene: 16.